This entry is about one T cell receptor beta chain. What it binds is unknown. These data come from a study of human T cells and chemical hapten exposure. Study details: Patients received weekly diphenylcyclopropenone doses to the scalp throughout the approximately 25-week study.

This sample's time point: patch test 1, 2 weeks after DPC sensitization. Treatment indicated: therapeutic diphenylcyclopropenone sensitization with weekly scalp DPC. MiXCR was run by TCRdb on the RACE reads, yielding one entry per CDR3 protein. The sample has some 94,000 distinct CDR3 sequences; 9.5% to 15% are singletons. Study conclusions and caveats: Sensitizing with DPC caused no change in TCRs above 1 in 1000 frequency.

Germline CDR1 is DFQATT and CDR2 is SNEGSKA (reference sequence). The ends were cut back, 1 base at V and 4 bases at J, with 14 bases in the middle. The length of the CDR3 is 14 residues. V gene TRBV20-1 combines with J gene TRBJ2-7, with D possibly being TRBD1 or TRBD2 (6 bases each). This material consisted of whole blood, taken in connection with sensitization to the hapten diphenylcyclopropenone (DPC). The receptor comes from a woman in her forties with alopecia areata. Some clones in this sample may be carry-over from other donors' samples. The CDR3 DNA reads as TGCAGTGCTAGAGGAGGGGGGAGTAGGTACGAGCAGTACTTC. Encoded protein: CSARGGGSRYEQYF.